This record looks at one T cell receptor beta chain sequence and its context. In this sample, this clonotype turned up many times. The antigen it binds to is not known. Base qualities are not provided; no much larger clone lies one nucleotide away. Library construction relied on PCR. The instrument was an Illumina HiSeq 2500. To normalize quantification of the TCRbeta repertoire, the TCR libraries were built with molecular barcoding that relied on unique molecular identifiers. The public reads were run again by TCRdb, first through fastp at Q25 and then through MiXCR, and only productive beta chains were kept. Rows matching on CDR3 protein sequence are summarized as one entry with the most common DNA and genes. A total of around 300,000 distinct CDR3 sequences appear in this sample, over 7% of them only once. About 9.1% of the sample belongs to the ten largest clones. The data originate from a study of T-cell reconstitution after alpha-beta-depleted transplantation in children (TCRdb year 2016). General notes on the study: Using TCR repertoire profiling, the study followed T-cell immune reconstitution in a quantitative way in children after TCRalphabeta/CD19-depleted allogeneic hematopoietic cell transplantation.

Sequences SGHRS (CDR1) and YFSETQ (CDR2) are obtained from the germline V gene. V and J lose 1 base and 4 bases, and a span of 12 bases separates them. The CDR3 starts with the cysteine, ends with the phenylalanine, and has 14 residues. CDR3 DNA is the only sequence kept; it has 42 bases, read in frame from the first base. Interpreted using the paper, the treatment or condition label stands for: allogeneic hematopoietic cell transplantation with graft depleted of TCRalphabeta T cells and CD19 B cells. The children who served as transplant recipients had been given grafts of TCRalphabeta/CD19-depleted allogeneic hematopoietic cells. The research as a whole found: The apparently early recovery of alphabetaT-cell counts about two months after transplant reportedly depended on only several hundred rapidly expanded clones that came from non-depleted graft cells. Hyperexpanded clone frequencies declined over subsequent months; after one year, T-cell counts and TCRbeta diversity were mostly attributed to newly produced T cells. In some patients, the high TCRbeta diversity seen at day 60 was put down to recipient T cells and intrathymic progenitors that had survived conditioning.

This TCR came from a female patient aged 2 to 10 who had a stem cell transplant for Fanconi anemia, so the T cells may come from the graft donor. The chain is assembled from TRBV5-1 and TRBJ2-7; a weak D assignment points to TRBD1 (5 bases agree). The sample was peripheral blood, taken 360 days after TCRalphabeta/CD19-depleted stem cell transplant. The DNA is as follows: TGCGCCAGCAGCTTGTTCTCAGGGCCTTACGAGCAGTACTTC. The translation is CASSLFSGPYEQYF.